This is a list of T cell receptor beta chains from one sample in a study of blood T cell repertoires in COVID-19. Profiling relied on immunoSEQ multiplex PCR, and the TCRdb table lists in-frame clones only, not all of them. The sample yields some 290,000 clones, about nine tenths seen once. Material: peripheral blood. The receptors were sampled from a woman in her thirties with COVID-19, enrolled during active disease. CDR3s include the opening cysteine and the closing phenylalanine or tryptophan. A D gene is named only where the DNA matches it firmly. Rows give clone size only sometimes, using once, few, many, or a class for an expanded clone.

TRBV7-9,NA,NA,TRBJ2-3,TGTGCCAGCAGCCTTGACCTGGTGGCGGTCACAGATACGCAGTATTTT,CASSLDLVAVTDTQYF
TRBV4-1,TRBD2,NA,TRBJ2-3,TGCGCCAGCAGCCGGACTAGCGGGATAACAGATACGCAGTATTTT,CASSRTSGITDTQYF
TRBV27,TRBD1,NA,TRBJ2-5,TGTGCCAGCAGTTTGACAGGGAACTTAGAGACCCAGTACTTC,CASSLTGNLETQYF
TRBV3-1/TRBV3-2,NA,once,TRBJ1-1,TGTGCCAGCAGCCAAGGTAGGAGTGGGAACACTGAAGCTTTCTTT,CASSQGRSGNTEAFF
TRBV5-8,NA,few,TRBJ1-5,TGTGCCAGCAGCTTGGGGGCAGGGGCTATGCCCCAGCATTTT,CASSLGAGAMPQHF
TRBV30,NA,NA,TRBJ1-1,TGTGCCTGGAATGGGCGAAGGACAGCCTTGGGAGACACTGAAGCTTTCTTT,CAWNGRRTALGDTEAFF
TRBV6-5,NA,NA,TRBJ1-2,TGTGCCAGCAGGCAACAGGGACAAATCTATGGCTACACCTTC,CASRQQGQIYGYTF
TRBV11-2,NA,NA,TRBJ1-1,TGTGCCAGCAGCTTAGAGTGGGGGAGGGCGAACACTGAAGCTTTCTTT,CASSLEWGRANTEAFF
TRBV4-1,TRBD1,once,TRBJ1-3,TGCGCCAGCAGCCAGTGGTTACAGGGGAGCTCTGGAAACACCATATATTTT,CASSQWLQGSSGNTIYF
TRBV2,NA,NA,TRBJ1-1,TGTGCCGGGAGGGGCCCGGTTGGCCCAGGAGGGCCTGAAGCTTTCTTT,CAGRGPVGPGGPEAFF
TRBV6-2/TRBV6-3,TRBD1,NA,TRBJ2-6,TGTGCCAGCAGTTACTTCTTCGGACAGGGCTTCTCTGGGGCCAACGTCCTGACTTTC,CASSYFFGQGFSGANVLTF
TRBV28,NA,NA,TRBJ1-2,TGTGCCAGCACCGACGCAGGGGAGAACTATGGCTACACCTTC,CASTDAGENYGYTF
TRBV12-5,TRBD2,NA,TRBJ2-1,TGTGCTAGTGGTTCCGGGACTAGCGGGAAGGGCTCCTACAATGAGCAGTTCTTC,CASGSGTSGKGSYNEQFF
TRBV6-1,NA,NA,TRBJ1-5,TGTGCCAGCAGTGAAAAGGGGGTCGATCAGCCCCAGCATTTT,CASSEKGVDQPQHF
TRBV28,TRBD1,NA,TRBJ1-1,TGTGCCAGCAGAACAGGGGGCACTGAAGCTTTCTTT,CASRTGGTEAFF
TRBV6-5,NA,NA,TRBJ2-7,TGTGCCAGCAGTCGGGACAACTACGAGCAGTACTTC,CASSRDNYEQYF
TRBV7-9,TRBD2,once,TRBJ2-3,TGTGCCAGCAGCTTACTAGCGGGAGGGCCAGGCACAGATACGCAGTATTTT,CASSLLAGGPGTDTQYF
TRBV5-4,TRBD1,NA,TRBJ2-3,TGTGCCAGCAGCCAGGACAGGGGAGTCGATACGCAGTATTTT,CASSQDRGVDTQYF
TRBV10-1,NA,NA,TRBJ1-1,TGCGCCAGCAGTGAGTCGCCAACGGACACTGAAGCTTTCTTT,CASSESPTDTEAFF
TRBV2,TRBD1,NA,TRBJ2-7,TGTGCCAGTAATGACAGGGCTCCCTACGAGCAGTACTTC,CASNDRAPYEQYF
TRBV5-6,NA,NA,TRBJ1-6,TGTGCCAGCAGCTTGGGGGGGCCTGCGAATAATTCACCCCTCCACTTT,CASSLGGPANNSPLHF
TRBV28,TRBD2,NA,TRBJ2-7,TGTGCCAGCAGTGGGGGACTAGCGGGAGTCTACGAGCAGTACTTC,CASSGGLAGVYEQYF
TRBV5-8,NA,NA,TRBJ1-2,TGTGCCAGCAGCGCCGGGAGGATCTATGGCTACACCTTC,CASSAGRIYGYTF
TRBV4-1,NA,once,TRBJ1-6,TGCGCCAGCAGCCAAGAGACTGCCGATAATTCACCCCTCCACTTT,CASSQETADNSPLHF
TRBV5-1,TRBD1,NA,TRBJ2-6,TGCGCCAGCAGACCGGACAGGGCAGGGGCCAACGTCCTGACTTTC,CASRPDRAGANVLTF
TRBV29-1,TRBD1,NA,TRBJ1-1,TGCAGCGTTGGAAGGACAGGGGGCCTGAGGGCTGAAGCTTTCTTT,CSVGRTGGLRAEAFF
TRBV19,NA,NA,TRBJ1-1,TGTGCCAGTAGTAAAATGAGCGTCGGCCCTGAAGCTTTCTTT,CASSKMSVGPEAFF
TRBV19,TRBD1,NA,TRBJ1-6,TGTGCCACGAGGGGGACAGGGGGATCACCCCTCCACTTT,CATRGTGGSPLHF
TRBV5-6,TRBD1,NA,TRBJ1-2,TGTGCCAGCAGCAGGGACAGCCTCTATGGCTACACCTTC,CASSRDSLYGYTF
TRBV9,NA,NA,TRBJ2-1,TGTGCCAGCAGCGACTCTAGCTTAGGGGAGCAGTTCTTC,CASSDSSLGEQFF
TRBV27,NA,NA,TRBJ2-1,TGTGCCAGCAGTTTCCGGGGAATGGTGTATGAGCAGTTCTTC,CASSFRGMVYEQFF
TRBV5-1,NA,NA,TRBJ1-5,TGCGCCAGCAGCTTGGACCCCTTACAGGGTAGCAATCAGCCCCAGCATTTT,CASSLDPLQGSNQPQHF
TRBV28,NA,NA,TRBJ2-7,TGTGCCAGCATTGGCAGGGGTACCCCCTACGAGCAGTACTTC,CASIGRGTPYEQYF
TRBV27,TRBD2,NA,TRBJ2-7,TGTGCCAGCGGGAGGCGGGGGACCTACGAGCAGTACTTC,CASGRRGTYEQYF
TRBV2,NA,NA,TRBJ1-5,TGTGCCAGCAGTGAGACTGATGGCAATCAGCCCCAGCATTTT,CASSETDGNQPQHF
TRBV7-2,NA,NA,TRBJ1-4,TGTGCCAGCAGCAGAGGACAGAAAGAAAAACTGTTTTTT,CASSRGQKEKLFF
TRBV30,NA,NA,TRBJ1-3,TGTGCCTGGAGCACAGGACACTCTGGAAACACCATATATTTT,CAWSTGHSGNTIYF
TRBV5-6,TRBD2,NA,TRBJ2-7,TGTGCCAGCAGCCCACTAGCGAGCTCCTACGAGCAGTACTTC,CASSPLASSYEQYF
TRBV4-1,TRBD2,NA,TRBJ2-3,TGCGCCAGCAGCCAAGATTCAGCGGGGAGGGTAGATACGCAGTATTTT,CASSQDSAGRVDTQYF
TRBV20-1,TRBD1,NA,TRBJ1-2,TGCAGTGCTAGTGCGGAAAGGACAGGGGGATATTATGGCTACACCTTC,CSASAERTGGYYGYTF
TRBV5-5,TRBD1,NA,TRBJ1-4,TGTGCCAGCAGCTTGGTGACAGGGGGAAATGAAAAACTGTTTTTT,CASSLVTGGNEKLFF
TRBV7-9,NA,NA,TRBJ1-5,TGTGCCAGCAGCTTAGAAGGGGATCAGCCCCAGCATTTT,CASSLEGDQPQHF
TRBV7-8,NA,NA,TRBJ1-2,TGTGCCAGCAGCTTAGACGTGGAGGGACCTCTCTACTATGGCTACACCTTC,CASSLDVEGPLYYGYTF
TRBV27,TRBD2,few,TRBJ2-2,TGTGCCAGCAGTTTTCGGAGGGCACTAGCGGGAGGAGCCGGGGAGCTGTTTTTT,CASSFRRALAGGAGELFF
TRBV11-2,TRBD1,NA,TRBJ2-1,TGTGCCAGCAGCCGGCGTAGACAGGGATGGAATGAGCAGTTCTTC,CASSRRRQGWNEQFF
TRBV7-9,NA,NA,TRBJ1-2,TGTGCCAGCAGCTTACCCGGGGACCGCGGGGGCTATGGCTACACCTTC,CASSLPGDRGGYGYTF
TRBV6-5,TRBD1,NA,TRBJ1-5,TGTGCCAGCAGGCAGGGGGCGGATCAGCCCCAGCATTTT,CASRQGADQPQHF
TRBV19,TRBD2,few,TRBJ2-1,TGTGCCAGGACCGGGACTAGCGGGACGAATGAGCAGTTCTTC,CARTGTSGTNEQFF
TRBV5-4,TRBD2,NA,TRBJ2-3,TGTGCCAGCAGCTTACTCGGACTAGCGGGATCGAGCGGTACAGATACGCAGTATTTT,CASSLLGLAGSSGTDTQYF
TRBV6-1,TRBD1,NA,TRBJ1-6,TGTGCCAGCAGTGAAGCCAGGGACAGGGGGGTTAAATCACCCCTCCACTTT,CASSEARDRGVKSPLHF
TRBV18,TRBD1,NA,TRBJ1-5,TGTGCCAGCTCACAGGACAGGGGCAATCAGCCCCAGCATTTT,CASSQDRGNQPQHF
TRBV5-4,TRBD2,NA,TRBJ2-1,TGTGCCAGCAGCTTGCGTCTAGCGGGAGTTGTCGATGAGCAGTTCTTC,CASSLRLAGVVDEQFF
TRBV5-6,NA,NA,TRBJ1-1,TGTGCCAGCAGCTTGCGCAGGACGGGGATAGCGAACACTGAAGCTTTCTTT,CASSLRRTGIANTEAFF